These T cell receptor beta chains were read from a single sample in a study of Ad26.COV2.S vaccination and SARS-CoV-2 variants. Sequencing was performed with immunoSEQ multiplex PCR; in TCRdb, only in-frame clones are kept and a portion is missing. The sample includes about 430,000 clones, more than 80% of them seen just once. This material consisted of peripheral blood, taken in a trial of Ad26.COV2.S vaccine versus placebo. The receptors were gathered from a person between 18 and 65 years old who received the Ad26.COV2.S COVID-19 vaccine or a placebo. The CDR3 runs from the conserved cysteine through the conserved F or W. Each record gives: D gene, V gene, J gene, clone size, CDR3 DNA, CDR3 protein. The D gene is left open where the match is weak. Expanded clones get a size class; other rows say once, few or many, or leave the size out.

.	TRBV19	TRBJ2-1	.	TGTGCCAGTAGTTTGGGGAAGAGCTCCTACAATGAGCAGTTCTTC	CASSLGKSSYNEQFF
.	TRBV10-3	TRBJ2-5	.	TGTGCCATCAGTGGTCGTGGGGGGGCCTGGGAGACCCAGTACTTC	CAISGRGGAWETQYF
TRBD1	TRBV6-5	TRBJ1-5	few	TGTGCCAGCAGCCCACAGGGGACGCGGCAGCCCCAGCATTTT	CASSPQGTRQPQHF
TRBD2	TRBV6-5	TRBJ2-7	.	TGTGCCAGCAGGGGCCTAGCGGGAGGCCCAAAGCAGTACTTC	CASRGLAGGPKQYF
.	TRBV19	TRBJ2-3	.	TGTGCCAGTAGTATAGGTCTAGCAGGCACAGATACGCAGTATTTT	CASSIGLAGTDTQYF
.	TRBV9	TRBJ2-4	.	TGTGCCAGCAGCGTAGCCGGACAGCTACTAGCCAAAAACATTCAGTACTTC	CASSVAGQLLAKNIQYF
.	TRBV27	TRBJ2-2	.	TGTGCCAGCAGTTTAGGGAATACCGGGGAGCTGTTTTTT	CASSLGNTGELFF
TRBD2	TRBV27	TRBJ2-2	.	TGTGCCAGCACCCTGGGACTAGCGGGAGGGGGTCCCGGGGAGCTGTTTTTT	CASTLGLAGGGPGELFF
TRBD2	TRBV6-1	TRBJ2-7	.	TGTGCCAGCAGTGAAAGTCCGGCGGTAGCGGGGTTACGTAGCTACGAGCAGTACTTC	CASSESPAVAGLRSYEQYF
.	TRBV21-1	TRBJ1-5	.	TGTGCCAGCAGCAAAAGGCAGAACAAAGCTGATAGCAATCAGCCCCAGCATTTT	CASSKRQNKADSNQPQHF
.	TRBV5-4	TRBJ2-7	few	TGTGCCAGCAGCTCCAGGGGCGAGCAGTACTTC	CASSSRGEQYF
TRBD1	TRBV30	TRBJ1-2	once	TGTGCCTGGCGGGACAGGGGAAACTATGGCTACACCTTC	CAWRDRGNYGYTF
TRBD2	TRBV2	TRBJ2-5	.	TGTGCCGGTCGTAGCGGGAGGGAGACCCAGTACTTC	CAGRSGRETQYF
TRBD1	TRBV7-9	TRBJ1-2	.	TGTGCCAGCAGCTTAGGTGCAGGACAGGATGGCTACACCTTC	CASSLGAGQDGYTF
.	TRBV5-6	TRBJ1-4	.	TGTGCCAGCAGCTTGGCTGGGGGTGGTACTAATGAAAAACTGTTTTTT	CASSLAGGGTNEKLFF
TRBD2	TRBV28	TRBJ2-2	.	TGTGCCAGCAGTTCCGCGACTAGCGGGAGATCGAACACCGGGGAGCTGTTTTTT	CASSSATSGRSNTGELFF
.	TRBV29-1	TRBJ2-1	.	TGCAGCGTTCCCGACCCCACATCGACTGGCTCCTACAATGAGCAGTTCTTC	CSVPDPTSTGSYNEQFF
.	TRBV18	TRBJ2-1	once	TGTGCCAGCTCACCATTCCCCGCGGGTTTGAATGAGCAGTTCTTC	CASSPFPAGLNEQFF
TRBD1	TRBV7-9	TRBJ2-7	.	TGTGCCAGCAGCTTAGACCTCCCTAGGGGGCCCTTCTACGAGCAGTACTTC	CASSLDLPRGPFYEQYF
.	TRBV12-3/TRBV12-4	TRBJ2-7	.	TGTGCCAGCAGCCCAATGGGCATCGAGCAGTACTTC	CASSPMGIEQYF
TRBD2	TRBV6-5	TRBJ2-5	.	TGTGCCAGCAGACGGCACGGGGGGAACCAAGAGACCCAGTACTTC	CASRRHGGNQETQYF
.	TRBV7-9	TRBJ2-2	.	TGTGCCAGCAGCTCCTTCACCGACAGACCGAACACCGGGGAGCTGTTTTTT	CASSSFTDRPNTGELFF
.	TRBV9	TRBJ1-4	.	TGTGCCAGCAGCGTAGCCAGTGATAATGAAAAACTGTTTTTT	CASSVASDNEKLFF
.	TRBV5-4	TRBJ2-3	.	TGTGCCAGCAGCGGGGCCACAGATACGCAGTATTTT	CASSGATDTQYF
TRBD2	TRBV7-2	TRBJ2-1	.	TGTGCCAGCAGGCCGGGACTATACAATGAGCAGTTCTTC	CASRPGLYNEQFF
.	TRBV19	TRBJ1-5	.	TGTGCCAGTCACCCGGGGGGATATAGTCAGCCCCAGCATTTT	CASHPGGYSQPQHF
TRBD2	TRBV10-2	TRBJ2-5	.	TGCGCCAGCAGACCAGCGGGAGGGAGGCAAGAGACCCAGTACTTC	CASRPAGGRQETQYF
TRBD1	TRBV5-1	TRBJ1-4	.	TGCGCCAGCAGCGGAACAGGGGCGGTAAATGAAAAACTGTTTTTT	CASSGTGAVNEKLFF
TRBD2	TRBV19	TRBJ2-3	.	TGTGCCAGTAGTTTAACCGGGACTAGCATGGATACGCAGTATTTT	CASSLTGTSMDTQYF
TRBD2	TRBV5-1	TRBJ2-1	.	TGCGCCAGCAGCACACTAGCGGGAGAGAATGAGCAGTTCTTC	CASSTLAGENEQFF
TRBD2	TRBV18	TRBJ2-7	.	TGTGCCAGCTCCCCCCCACTAGCGGGAGGATACGAGCAGTACTTC	CASSPPLAGGYEQYF
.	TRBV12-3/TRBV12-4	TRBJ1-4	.	TGTGCCAGCACCTGGGGTAATGAAAAACTGTTTTTT	CASTWGNEKLFF